A selection of T cell receptor beta chains follows, all from one sample in a study of cytomegalovirus exposure and HLA in healthy donors. Only in-frame clones appear in the TCRdb table, and some are missing; sequencing was by immunoSEQ multiplex PCR. The data contain 85,000 to 90,000 clones, 85% to 90% of them seen just once; the ten biggest clones take up about 2.5%. Sequenced sample: PBMCs. Receptors were obtained from a man between 18 and 29 years old in good health and CMV-seronegative. Each CDR3 is given with its conserved first and last residue. A D gene is named only where the DNA matches it firmly. Clone size is not always given. Where it is, it says once, few, many or a class for expanded clones.

cdr3_length	clone_size	j_call	d_call	v_call	cdr3_nt	cdr3_aa
15	.	TRBJ2-3	.	TRBV7-2	TGTGCCAGCAGCTTAGTCCTAGCGAGCACAGATACGCAGTATTTT	CASSLVLASTDTQYF
15	.	TRBJ2-3	.	TRBV10-1	TGCGCCAGCAGTGGGTTGAGGCTTTACACAGATACGCAGTATTTT	CASSGLRLYTDTQYF
12	.	TRBJ2-7	.	TRBV28	TGTGCCAGCAGCCTACAGGGCTACGAGCAGTACTTC	CASSLQGYEQYF
14	once	TRBJ2-2	TRBD2	TRBV5-1	TGCGCCAGCAGCGACGGGAGGGCCGGCGGGGAGCTGTTTTTT	CASSDGRAGGELFF
13	.	TRBJ2-1	.	TRBV5-8	TGTGCCAGCAGCTTGGTTAACAGGGTTGAGCAGTTCTTC	CASSLVNRVEQFF
15	.	TRBJ1-3	.	TRBV4-2	TGTGCCAGCAGCCAAGAATGGGGCGTTGGAAACACCATATATTTT	CASSQEWGVGNTIYF
16	.	TRBJ2-7	TRBD2	TRBV6-1	TGTGCCAGTAGTGAAAAGGGAGGGACTAGCTGGAGCGAGCAGTACTTC	CASSEKGGTSWSEQYF
14	.	TRBJ2-1	TRBD2	TRBV27	TGTGCCAGCAGGACTAGCGGGAGTTACAATGAGCAGTTCTTC	CASRTSGSYNEQFF
14	few	TRBJ2-3	.	TRBV29-1	TGCAGCGCGACAGGAGGAATCAGCACAGATACGCAGTATTTT	CSATGGISTDTQYF
15	.	TRBJ1-5	TRBD1	TRBV28	TGTGCCAGCAGTGTAGAGGACAGGGGAGTACAGCCCCAGCATTTT	CASSVEDRGVQPQHF
15	.	TRBJ2-5	TRBD2	TRBV7-9	TGTGCCAGCAGCTTGGGACTAGCTCTCGGGGAGACCCAGTACTTC	CASSLGLALGETQYF
16	.	TRBJ2-3	TRBD2	TRBV14	TGTGCCAGCAGCCAAACCCGGACTAGCGGGAGGGATACGCAGTATTTT	CASSQTRTSGRDTQYF
19	.	TRBJ1-1	.	TRBV18	TGTGCCAGCTCACTTGATCTATTGACAGGTTTTAGTCTTAACACTGAAGCTTTCTTT	CASSLDLLTGFSLNTEAFF
15	.	TRBJ2-2	.	TRBV28	TGTGCCACTGCCTTGGACAGAACGAACACCGGGGAGCTGTTTTTT	CATALDRTNTGELFF
15	.	TRBJ2-1	TRBD1	TRBV2	TGTGCCAGCAGTGGTGTAGGGGGCTTCTACAATGAGCAGTTCTTC	CASSGVGGFYNEQFF
14	.	TRBJ2-7	.	TRBV9	TGTGCCAGCAGCCCCCGGGGACTCTTCTACGAGCAGTACTTC	CASSPRGLFYEQYF
15	.	TRBJ2-7	.	TRBV6-1	TGTGCCAGCAGTGAAGACAGGGTTTTGGTCTACGAGCAGTACTTC	CASSEDRVLVYEQYF
15	.	TRBJ2-1	TRBD1	TRBV9	TGTGCCAGCAGCCCTCGACAGGGATCCTACAATGAGCAGTTCTTC	CASSPRQGSYNEQFF
15	.	TRBJ1-6	TRBD1	TRBV27	TGTGCCAGCAGTTTAGGGACAGCAAGAAATTCACCCCTCCACTTT	CASSLGTARNSPLHF
16	once	TRBJ2-3	.	TRBV6-6	TGTGCCAGCAGTCCGGCACCCTTTATAGAGGCTGCTACGCAGTATTTT	CASSPAPFIEAATQYF
15	.	TRBJ1-2	TRBD1	TRBV9	TGTGCCAGCAGCGGTCAAGGACAGGGGCCCTATGGCTACACCTTC	CASSGQGQGPYGYTF
14	.	TRBJ2-5	TRBD2	TRBV6-1	TGTGCCAGCAGTGAATCATGGGCGGGGGGGACCCAGTACTTC	CASSESWAGGTQYF
15	.	TRBJ2-2	TRBD1	TRBV7-2	TGTGCCAGCAGCGGACAGGGGGCGAACACCGGGGAGCTGTTTTTT	CASSGQGANTGELFF
16	.	TRBJ2-1	.	TRBV21-1	TGTGCCAGCAGCACCAGGCCCGGGACTAGCGACAATGAGCAGTTCTTC	CASSTRPGTSDNEQFF
15	.	TRBJ1-1	TRBD1	TRBV27	TGTGCCAGCAGTTTAACGGCCAGGGGGTTTACTGAAGCTTTCTTT	CASSLTARGFTEAFF
14	.	TRBJ2-1	TRBD1	TRBV5-4	TGTGCCAGCAGCCAGGGACAGGGGTACAATGAGCAGTTCTTC	CASSQGQGYNEQFF
16	once	TRBJ2-7	.	TRBV7-2	TGTGCCAGCAGCTTAGCGGGGGGAGGGGGGTTTTACGAGCAGTACTTC	CASSLAGGGGFYEQYF
16	.	TRBJ1-1	.	TRBV18	TGTGCCAGCTCACTTAAGGGGGGGGGCCTCGACACTGAAGCTTTCTTT	CASSLKGGGLDTEAFF
15	.	TRBJ2-1	.	TRBV11-2	TGTGCCAGCAGCTTAGTCTCCGGGAGATTGTATGAGCAGTTCTTC	CASSLVSGRLYEQFF
14	.	TRBJ1-2	.	TRBV10-3	TGTGCCATCAGTGGCGCGGGGGGTAACTATGGCTACACCTTC	CAISGAGGNYGYTF
14	.	TRBJ2-3	.	TRBV7-3	TGTGCCAGCAGCCAAAGTAGCGGCACAGATACGCAGTATTTT	CASSQSSGTDTQYF
14	few	TRBJ2-3	.	TRBV18	TGTGCCAGCTCAACGGACTTAGGCACAGATACGCAGTATTTT	CASSTDLGTDTQYF
15	.	TRBJ2-7	.	TRBV2	TGTGCCAGCAGCGAAGGACTCGTTTTAACCTACGAGCAGTACTTC	CASSEGLVLTYEQYF
17	.	TRBJ2-7	TRBD2	TRBV11-1	TGTGCCAGCAGCCACTGGACTAGCGGGAGGTCCGCCTACGAGCAGTACTTC	CASSHWTSGRSAYEQYF
13	.	TRBJ1-2	.	TRBV6-5	TGTGCCAGCAGTTATGCAGGGAACTATGGCTACACCTTC	CASSYAGNYGYTF
16	.	TRBJ2-6	.	TRBV5-6	TGTGCCAGCAGCTTGGAGACGGGCTCTGGGGCCAACGTCCTGACTTTC	CASSLETGSGANVLTF
14	.	TRBJ2-7	TRBD2	TRBV28	TGTGCCAGCAGTTTAGGGGCCGGGGAGGGCGAGCAGTACTTC	CASSLGAGEGEQYF
16	.	TRBJ1-6	.	TRBV7-8	TGTGCCAGCAGCCCAGGGGCCAGCTCCTATAATTCACCCCTCCACTTT	CASSPGASSYNSPLHF
13	.	TRBJ1-2	.	TRBV6-4	TGTGCCAGCATTCTAACTCCTAACTATGGCTACACCTTC	CASILTPNYGYTF
16	.	TRBJ1-3	TRBD1	TRBV9	TGTGCCAGCAGCTTAGGGACAGCTCGCTCTGGAAACACCATATATTTT	CASSLGTARSGNTIYF
17	.	TRBJ2-1	.	TRBV5-6	TGTGCCAGCAGCTTGCGGGACTCCGGGAGCTCCTACAATGAGCAGTTCTTC	CASSLRDSGSSYNEQFF